This is a list of T cell receptor beta chains from one sample in a study of T cell repertoires in cytomegalovirus infection. No antigen has been assigned to these receptors. TCRdb called the reads again in MiXCR, with one record for every CDR3 protein. This sample has 650,000 to 900,000 distinct CDR3 sequences, with around a third found just once. The sample here was cultured CD8+ T cells from PBMCs, taken from culture after CMV antigen stimulation. The source of these receptors is a human donor in good health (CMV status not recorded). Some clones in this sample may be carry-over from other donors' samples. Each CDR3 is given with its conserved first and last residue.

TRBJ2-7	TRBV7-4	CASISGGQGAPYEQYF
TRBJ1-1	TRBV7-9	CASSVSGTGMNTEAFF
TRBJ1-2	TRBV20-1	CSARDGGGYGYTF
TRBJ2-3	TRBV5-4	CASSPQGRLTDTQYF
TRBJ1-2	TRBV6-5	CASSSTPGVPNYGYTF
TRBJ2-3	TRBV27	CASSRNSLGTDTQYF
TRBJ2-7	TRBV5-6	CASSLGQGNIYEQYF
TRBJ2-1	TRBV7-4	CASRGSGQSSSYNEQFF
TRBJ2-3	TRBV7-9	CASSLGPIRPDTQYF
TRBJ2-5	TRBV7-3	CASSLQGERTQYF
TRBJ2-1	TRBV11-3	CASSLEGIEQFF
TRBJ1-2	TRBV7-9	CASSARPRGDGYTF
TRBJ2-3	TRBV7-9	CASSSGLAGAFTDTQYF
TRBJ2-2	TRBV7-6	CASSRLAGGGAGELFF
TRBJ1-2	TRBV4-1	CASSQDLQQDNYGYTF
TRBJ1-2	TRBV6-6	CASFPKSTGGHGYTF
TRBJ2-3	TRBV28	CASRAGSSTDTQYF
TRBJ2-1	TRBV7-8	CASSLVEATHRTGDYNEQFF
TRBJ2-1	TRBV4-1	CASSQKAGGGPGNEQFF
TRBJ2-6	TRBV5-5	CASSLDRGRGGANVLTF
TRBJ1-4	TRBV7-4	CASSPPAANEKLFF
TRBJ2-7	TRBV12-3/TRBV12-4	CASTLGLSYEQYF
TRBJ2-1	TRBV7-9	CASSLALWGGAYEQFF
TRBJ1-2	TRBV7-4	CASSTRDRVAYGYTF
TRBJ2-1	TRBV7-4	CASSPLKGNNEQFF
TRBJ2-3	TRBV6-6	CASSAYYGGDTDTQYF
TRBJ1-1	TRBV4-3	CASSQDSAIGGNTEAFF
TRBJ2-3	TRBV7-8	CASSSRTRTDTQYF
TRBJ1-1	TRBV5-4	CASSFPGQELNTEAFF
TRBJ2-2	TRBV7-8	CASRTGATGELFF
TRBJ1-1	TRBV19	CASIRDRGHFGTEAFF
TRBJ2-3	TRBV7-2	CASSLANGGGVSTDTQYF
TRBJ2-2	TRBV4-3	CASSPGQGRNTGELFF
TRBJ2-2	TRBV2	CASGGYEYTGELFF
TRBJ1-2	TRBV12-3/TRBV12-4	CASSFDPQWYPYHYGYTF
TRBJ2-1	TRBV10-3	CAITMTESPLGPYNEQFF
TRBJ1-2	TRBV18	CASSPPGPDYGYTF
TRBJ1-4	TRBV7-9	CASSTDRAGYGEKLFF
TRBJ1-4	TRBV7-6	CASSLTQGRREKLFF
TRBJ2-2	TRBV7-2	CASSLGISGGYRELFF
TRBJ2-1	TRBV28	CASSPQRGTREFF
TRBJ2-7	TRBV18	CASSPIAASYEQYF
TRBJ1-4	TRBV28	CASSSPQEDVEKLFF